This TCR beta chain emerged from a study of shared clonotypes between healthy human individuals. Study-wide results and limits: Larger estimated richness was generally recorded for naive subsets relative to memory subsets.

The assay was carried out at the deep level. Several immunoSEQ plates held equal portions of the genomic DNA taken from each subset. This table comes from immunoSEQ multiplex PCR, and its TCRdb copy is limited to in-frame clones, with some not included. Among about 2 million clones listed, roughly 94% were seen once. With regard to this clone: Antigen unknown.

In the naive CD8 group, cells lacked CD45RO and were positively selected for CCR7, so terminally differentiated effector memory CD45RA+ cells were left out. The germline gives CDR1 MGHRA, CDR2 YSYEKL. Trimming at V came to 0 bases and at J to 9 bases, leaving 14 bases not matched to a gene. CDR3 length: 18 residues. This TCR came from a man aged 18-30 years in good health. The material sequenced was naive CD8+ T cells sorted from blood. The V gene is TRBV4-1, the J gene TRBJ1-6, with 7 nucleotides matching TRBD1. The CDR3: CASSQDWQGEAIGSPLHF. The CDR3, as DNA: TGCGCCAGCAGCCAAGATTGGCAGGGGGAAGCAATAGGTTCACCCCTCCACTTT.